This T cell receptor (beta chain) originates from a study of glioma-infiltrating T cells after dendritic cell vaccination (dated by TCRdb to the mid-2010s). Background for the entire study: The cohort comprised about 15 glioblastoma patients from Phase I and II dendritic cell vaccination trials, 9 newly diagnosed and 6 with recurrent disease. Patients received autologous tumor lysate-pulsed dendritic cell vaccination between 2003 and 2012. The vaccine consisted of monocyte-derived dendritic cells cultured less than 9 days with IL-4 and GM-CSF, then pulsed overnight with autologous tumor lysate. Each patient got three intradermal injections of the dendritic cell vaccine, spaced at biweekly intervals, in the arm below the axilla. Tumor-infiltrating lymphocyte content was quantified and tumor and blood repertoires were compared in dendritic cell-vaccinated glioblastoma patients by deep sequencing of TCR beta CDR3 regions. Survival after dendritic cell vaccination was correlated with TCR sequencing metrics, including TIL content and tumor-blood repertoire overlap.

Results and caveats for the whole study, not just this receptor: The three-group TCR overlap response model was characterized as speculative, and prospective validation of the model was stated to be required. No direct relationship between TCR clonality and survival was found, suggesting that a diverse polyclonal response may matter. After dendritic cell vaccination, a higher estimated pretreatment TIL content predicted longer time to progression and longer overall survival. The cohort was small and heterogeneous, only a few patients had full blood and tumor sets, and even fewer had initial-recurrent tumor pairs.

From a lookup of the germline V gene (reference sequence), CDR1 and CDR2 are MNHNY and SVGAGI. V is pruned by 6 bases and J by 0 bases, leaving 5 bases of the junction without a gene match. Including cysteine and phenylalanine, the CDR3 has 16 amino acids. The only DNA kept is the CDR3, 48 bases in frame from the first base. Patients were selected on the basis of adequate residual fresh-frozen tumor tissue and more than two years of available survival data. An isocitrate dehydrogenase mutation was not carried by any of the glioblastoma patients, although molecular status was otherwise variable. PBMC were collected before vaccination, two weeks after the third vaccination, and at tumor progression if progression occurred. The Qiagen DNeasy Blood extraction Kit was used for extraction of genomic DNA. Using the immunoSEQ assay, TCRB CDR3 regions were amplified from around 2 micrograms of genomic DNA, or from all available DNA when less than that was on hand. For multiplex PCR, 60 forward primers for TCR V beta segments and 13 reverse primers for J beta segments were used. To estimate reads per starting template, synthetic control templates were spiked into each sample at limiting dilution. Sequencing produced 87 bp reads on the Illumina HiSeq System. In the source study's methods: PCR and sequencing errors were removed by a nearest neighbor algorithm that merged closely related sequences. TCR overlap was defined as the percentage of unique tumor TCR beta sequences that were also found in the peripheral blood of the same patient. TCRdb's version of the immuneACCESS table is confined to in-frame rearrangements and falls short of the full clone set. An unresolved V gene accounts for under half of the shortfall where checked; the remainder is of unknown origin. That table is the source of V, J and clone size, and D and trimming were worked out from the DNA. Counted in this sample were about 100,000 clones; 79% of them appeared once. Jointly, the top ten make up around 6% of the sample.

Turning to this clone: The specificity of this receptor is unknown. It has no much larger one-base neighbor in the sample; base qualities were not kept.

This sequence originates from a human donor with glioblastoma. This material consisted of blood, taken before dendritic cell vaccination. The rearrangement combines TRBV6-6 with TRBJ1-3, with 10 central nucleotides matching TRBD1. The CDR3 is CASRGTGAISGNTIYF. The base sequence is TGTGCCAGCAGGGGGACAGGGGCCATCTCTGGAAACACCATATATTTT.